Presented here are 2 T cell receptor beta chains from one specimen sequenced in a study of beta chain features in type 1 diabetes. The entirety of the isolated RNA underwent reverse transcription, so expressed TCRB transcripts were sequenced. The repertoire was sequenced with immunoSEQ multiplex PCR; TCRdb's copy has only in-frame clones and lacks some. The table shows hundreds of thousands of clones, with 15% to 17% occurring only once. The sequenced material came from naive CD4+ T cells from blood. The receptor source for this set is a man younger than 35 in good health.

The chain is built from TRBV19 and TRBJ1-1, with unresolved D. CDR1 LNHDA and CDR2 SQIVND come from the germline V gene (reference sequence). V was clipped by 9 bases and J by 1 base, with 18 bases between them. The length of the CDR3 is 15 residues. In DNA, the CDR3 is TGTGCCAGCCGGACGGTTACTTCCTCGAACACTGAAGCTTTCTTT. This gives the protein CASRTVTSSNTEAFF. Based on the CDR3 plus reference TRBV19 and TRBJ1-1, the full variable domain is DGGITQSPKYLFRKEGQNVTLSCEQNLNHDAMYWYRQDPGQGLRLIYYSQIVNDFQKGDIAEGYSVSREKKESFPLTVTSAQKNPTAFYLCASRTVTSSNTEAFFGQGTRLTVV.

This clone has a handful of counts. The gene calls are TRBV6-5 and TRBJ1-1, with D possibly TRBD1 on 6 matching bases. The V end lost 2 bases, the J end lost 11 bases, and 21 bases lay between the germline ends. CDR1 and CDR2 (germline): MNHEY, SVGAGI. CDR3 size: 15 residues. The CDR3 sequence is CASSYTSRQDGKAFF. CDR3 DNA: TGTGCCAGCAGTTACACGAGTCGACAGGACGGGAAGGCTTTCTTT.